The clone carrying this T cell receptor beta chain was recorded at least ten times. The data are from a study of T-cell memory formation after mild COVID-19. Across the study: TCR clusters were largely donor specific.

The CDR3 covers 14 residues. Germline CDR1 MNHEY, CDR2 SVGAGI. Trimming removed 4 bases at V and 7 bases at J, with 13 bases between. A single record per CDR3 protein comes from TCRdb applying MiXCR to the 5' RACE reads. The sample contains some 280,000 distinct CDR3 sequences, 15% to 20% of which appear only once. The specimen was PBMCs or a T cell subset sorted from them (not recorded which). This clonotype was sampled from a man between 18 and 29 years old who had mild COVID-19 (a few samples of this study predate the infection). Cell type and time point are not known. The chain combines TRBV6-5 with TRBJ2-2; a weak D match, TRBD1 (5 bases). The chain's CDR3 is CASSSDKAGGELFF. CDR3 nucleotide sequence: TGTGCCAGCAGTTCGGACAAAGCCGGCGGGGAGCTGTTTTTT.